These 29 T cell receptor beta chains were sequenced from one sample in a study of shared clonotypes between healthy human individuals. The protocol was immunoSEQ multiplex PCR, while the TCRdb copy is restricted to in-frame clones and leaves out a portion. The profile shows some 2,100,000 clones, nearly 97% of them singletons. Sequencing input: naive CD4+ T cells sorted from blood. This sample's subset: CD45RA+ positively selected. These receptor sequences come from a man aged 18 to 29 in good health.

This clone occurred once. The V call is TRBV30, the J call TRBJ2-2; possibly TRBD1 or TRBD2 for D (6 bases each). V was pared by 3 bases and J by 7 bases, with 21 bases between. Germline values: CDR1 GTSNPN, CDR2 SVGIG (reference sequence). The CDR3 sequence is 16 residues long. CDR3 residues: CAWSPTGLAMGGELFF. The CDR3 DNA reads as TGTGCCTGGAGCCCTACAGGGCTAGCGATGGGCGGGGAGCTGTTTTTT. Full variable domain (remainder filled in from reference TRBV30 and TRBJ2-2): SQTIHQWPATLVQPVGSPLSLECTVEGTSNPNLYWYRQAAGRGLQLLFYSVGIGQISSEVPQNLSASRPQDRQFILSSKKLLLSDSGFYLCAWSPTGLAMGGELFFGEGSRLTVL.

The chain's CDR3 is CASSRPSGGRAQSSYEQYF. The DNA for the CDR3 is TGTGCCAGCAGCCGCCCGAGCGGGGGACGTGCCCAGAGCTCCTACGAGCAGTACTTC. V usage is TRBV11-2 and J usage is TRBJ2-7, with 8 bases identical to TRBD2. The CDR3 covers 19 residues. V lost 5 bases and J lost 0; bases outside the gene matches: 18. Per germline, CDR1 SGHAT and CDR2 FQNNGV.

The chain uses TRBV4-1 and TRBJ1-3; D is unresolved. CDR1 and CDR2 (germline): MGHRA, YSYEKL. The CDR3 contains 15 residues. V was trimmed by 1 base and J by 0 bases, leaving 7 bases between them. The DNA for the CDR3 is TGCGCCAGCAGCCAAGGGTGGGCCTCTGGAAACACCATATATTTT. Protein sequence: CASSQGWASGNTIYF.

The chain employs TRBV19 and TRBJ2-7, with D uncertain. V gave up 6 bases and J gave up 0 bases, with 15 bases separating them. This CDR3 has 15 amino acids. CDR1 is LNHDA, CDR2 SQIVND, per germline (reference sequence). CDR3 region: CASSRAAAASYEQYF. CDR3 sequence (DNA): TGTGCCAGTAGCAGAGCCGCGGCGGCCTCCTACGAGCAGTACTTC. Looking up the rest from reference TRBV19 and TRBJ2-7 gives the full variable domain: DGGITQSPKYLFRKEGQNVTLSCEQNLNHDAMYWYRQDPGQGLRLIYYSQIVNDFQKGDIAEGYSVSREKKESFPLTVTSAQKNPTAFYLCASSRAAAASYEQYFGPGTRLTVT.

About this clone: Other DNA sequences in this sample translate to the same CDR3. The rearrangement uses TRBV18 and TRBJ1-2, with TRBD1 matching 7 bases. There are 13 residues in the CDR3. The V and J ends lost 0 bases and 5 bases, in that order; junction bases with no gene match: 0. Germline V gene data show CDR1 as KGHSH and CDR2 as LQKENI. The CDR3 DNA follows: TGTGCCAGCTCACCACCGACAGGGTATGGCTACACCTTC. Encoded protein: CASSPPTGYGYTF.

The rearrangement uses TRBV5-1 and TRBJ1-6; no reliable D call. Germline CDR1 is SGHRS and CDR2 is YFSETQ. The germline V and J ends were trimmed by 3 bases and 8 bases, with 15 bases remaining between them. CDR3 length: 15 amino acids. The DNA of the CDR3 is TGCGCCAGCAGCTCCAGAAGGTTAGGCGATTCACCCCTCCACTTT. As protein: CASSSRRLGDSPLHF.

V is TRBV25-1 and J is TRBJ2-1; 13 bases are shared with TRBD2. This CDR3 has 15 amino acids. J lost 4 bases, V lost 8 bases, and 5 bases had no gene match. Germline CDR1 and CDR2: MGHDK and SYGVNS. CDR3 amino acids: CASQGGLAGYNEQFF. The DNA for the CDR3 is TGTGCCAGCCAAGGGGGACTAGCGGGATACAATGAGCAGTTCTTC.

V usage is TRBV6-5 and J usage is TRBJ1-1, with D perhaps TRBD1 (5 bases). Trimming shortened V by 4 bases and J by 6 bases, and 15 bases separated the two germline ends. CDR3 length: 14 amino acids. Germline-derived CDR1 and CDR2 are MNHEY and SVGAGI. As DNA, the CDR3 is TGTGCCAGCAGTTCCCAGGGTGTAGGCGCTGAAGCTTTCTTT. The encoded protein is CASSSQGVGAEAFF.

This rearrangement joins TRBV6-5 to TRBJ2-5; TRBD2 aligns across 13 bases. Germline CDR1 reads MNHEY; CDR2 reads SVGAGI. This CDR3 comprises 16 residues. Losses at the gene ends were 2 bases for V and 4 bases for J; bases not matched to a gene: 4. CDR3 DNA sequence: TGTGCCAGCAGTTACCAACTAGCGGGGGGGCGAGAGACCCAGTACTTC. Translated: CASSYQLAGGRETQYF.

The chain uses TRBV19 and TRBJ1-2, with D possibly matching TRBD1 (5 bases). The CDR3 sequence is 14 residues long. Per the germline V gene, CDR1 is LNHDA and CDR2 is SQIVND (reference sequence). V was cut by 4 bases and J by 0 bases, with 9 bases left in between. In DNA form, the CDR3 reads TGTGCCAGTAGTACGACAGCAGCTAACTATGGCTACACCTTC. It translates to CASSTTAANYGYTF.

A word on this clone: The sample holds other DNA sequences that translate to the same CDR3. This sequence joins TRBV6-5 and TRBJ1-1; TRBD1 might be the D (5 bases). Germline V gene sequence: CDR1 MNHEY, CDR2 SVGAGI. This CDR3 has 14 amino acids. With 3 bases removed from V and 4 bases from J, the gap between germline ends came to 12 bases. CDR3 nucleotides: TGTGCCAGCAGTTATTCGGCCGGGGGCACTGAAGCTTTCTTT. This gives the protein CASSYSAGGTEAFF.

The rearrangement joins TRBV27 to TRBJ1-2; D is uncertain. V lost 7 bases and J 10 bases, leaving 13 bases between the germline ends. CDR1 is MNHEY and CDR2 is SMNVEV in the germline V gene (reference sequence). The length of the CDR3 is 11 residues. The CDR3 DNA is TGTGCCAGCATCAAACTGGGAGTCTACACCTTC. It yields the protein CASIKLGVYTF.

The rearrangement uses TRBV30 and TRBJ2-7; D is ambiguous. Germline assignment: CDR1 GTSNPN and CDR2 SVGIG (reference sequence). The CDR3 contains 12 residues. The ends were cut back, 0 bases at V and 5 bases at J, with 8 bases in the middle. The DNA for the CDR3 is TGTGCCTGGAGTGTACGGGCGCACGAGCAGTACTTC. Translating it yields CAWSVRAHEQYF.

This chain joins TRBV6-1 and TRBJ1-5; maybe TRBD1 (5 bases). The CDR3 length is 15 residues. The germline gives CDR1 MNHNS, CDR2 SASEGT. Trimming removed 7 bases at V and 6 bases at J, with 19 bases between. Here the CDR3 DNA reads TGTGCCAGCACCGTCTCAGGGTTTCTGGGTCAGCCCCAGCATTTT. Its protein product is CASTVSGFLGQPQHF.

This sequence joins TRBV7-2 and TRBJ1-1; the D gene is possibly TRBD1 (6 bases). The CDR3 covers 15 residues. V lost 1 base to trimming and J lost 5 bases, with 14 bases between them. Germline loops: CDR1 SGHTA, CDR2 FQGNSA. The CDR3 bases are TGTGCCAGCAGCTTAGTCGGGGGGCAGGGAACTGAAGCTTTCTTT. Its protein is CASSLVGGQGTEAFF.

The chain joins TRBV2 to TRBJ2-7, with a weak D call TRBD1 (5 bases). The CDR3 totals 16 residues. The V end lost 5 bases, the J end lost 0 bases, and 17 bases lay between the germline ends. Germline V gene lookup returns CDR1 SNHLY and CDR2 FYNNEI. CDR3 sequence reads: CASSSRRTSSSYEQYF. The CDR3 DNA follows: TGTGCCAGCAGTTCCCGCCGGACATCTAGCTCCTACGAGCAGTACTTC. The entire variable domain, with the rest obtained from reference TRBV2 and TRBJ2-7, is as follows: EPEVTQTPSHQVTQMGQEVILRCVPISNHLYFYWYRQILGQKVEFLVSFYNNEISEKSEIFDDQFSVERPDGSNFTLKIRSTKLEDSAMYFCASSSRRTSSSYEQYFGPGTRLTVT.

This clone has only one observation. The chain links TRBV6-5 to TRBJ2-3; 9 bases match TRBD1. The CDR3 runs to 15 residues. Germline V CDR1 and CDR2: MNHEY, SVGAGI. Trimming cost V 1 base and J 5 bases; bases outside gene matches: 4. DNA for the CDR3: TGTGCCAGCAGTTACTTAACAGGGGGCAGAGATACGCAGTATTTT. Encoded protein: CASSYLTGGRDTQYF.

The V and J genes are TRBV6-6 and TRBJ2-7, with D possibly matching TRBD2 (5 bases). The V end lost 2 bases, the J end lost 3 bases, and 11 bases lay between the germline ends. CDR1 MNHNY and CDR2 SVGAGI come from the germline V gene (reference sequence). There are 14 residues in the CDR3. As DNA, the CDR3 is TGTGCCAGCAGTTACGGCGGGCAGAACTACGAGCAGTACTTC. It is translated as CASSYGGQNYEQYF.

Worth noting for this clone: At the DNA level, this CDR3 is encoded by other sequences in the same sample as well. This chain joins TRBV18 and TRBJ1-1, with D perhaps TRBD1 (5 bases). CDR1 KGHSH and CDR2 LQKENI come from the germline V gene. The CDR3 contains 15 residues. With 3 bases removed from V and 0 bases from J, the gap between germline ends came to 11 bases. The CDR3: CASSPQDSLNTEAFF. In DNA, the CDR3 is TGTGCCAGCTCACCTCAAGACAGTCTGAACACTGAAGCTTTCTTT.

The rearrangement uses TRBV6-1 and TRBJ2-5, with D unclear. The germline CDR1 and CDR2 sequences are MNHNS and SASEGT. The CDR3 totals 13 residues. Trimming took off 4 bases at V and 4 bases at J, with 10 bases between the two ends. DNA of the CDR3: TGTGCCAGCAGTGCCAGGACGTTAGAGACCCAGTACTTC. Its protein product is CASSARTLETQYF.

CDR3 bases: TGTGCCAGTAGTATCACCCCAGGGACCCAGTACTTC. Translation gives CASSITPGTQYF. The rearrangement links TRBV19 to TRBJ2-5; D gene ambiguous. Trimming took off 3 bases at V and 7 bases at J, with 9 bases between the two ends. From germline, CDR1 is LNHDA and CDR2 SQIVND (reference sequence). The CDR3 runs 12 residues.

The V call is TRBV6-6, the J call TRBJ1-4, with 7 nucleotides matching TRBD1. The V segment lost 9 bases and the J segment 6 bases; nucleotides outside the gene matches: 7. Per germline, CDR1 MNHNY and CDR2 SVGAGI (reference sequence). This CDR3 is built from 13 residues. The CDR3 DNA reads as TGTGCCAGTCAGGGGGGAAGGGATGAAAAACTGTTTTTT. This gives the protein CASQGGRDEKLFF.

The table lists this clone with a count of one. This chain connects TRBV11-1 to TRBJ2-7; no clear D. Germline lookup yields CDR1 SGHAT and CDR2 FQDESV (reference sequence). V lost 5 bases to trimming and J lost 0 bases, with 14 bases between them. The CDR3 length is 15 residues. CDR3 residues: CASSPGGVSSYEQYF. The CDR3 nucleotides read TGTGCCAGCAGCCCAGGCGGAGTTAGCTCCTACGAGCAGTACTTC.

The V and J genes are TRBV7-2 and TRBJ2-1, with 13 bases identical to TRBD2. The V gene's germline CDR1 is SGHTA and CDR2 FQGNSA. This CDR3 is 13 amino acids long. After removal of 9 bases from V and 6 bases from J, the junction contained 2 bases not matched to a gene. CDR3 nucleotide sequence: TGTGCCAGAGGACTAGCGGGAGTCAATGAGCAGTTCTTC. Protein: CARGLAGVNEQFF.

The J gene is TRBJ1-1, the V gene TRBV20-1; D is unresolved. Germline V lookup: CDR1 DFQATT, CDR2 SNEGSKA (reference sequence). V lost 6 bases and J 0 bases, leaving 5 bases between the germline ends. This CDR3 has 11 amino acids. The CDR3 spells CSAMLNTEAFF. In nucleotides, the CDR3 is TGCAGTGCGATGTTGAACACTGAAGCTTTCTTT.

The rearrangement joins TRBV5-1 to TRBJ2-3; D not resolved. This CDR3 has 14 amino acids. V lost 0 bases, J lost 2 bases, and 7 bases lay in between. Germline CDR1 SGHRS, CDR2 YFSETQ. The CDR3 nucleotides are TGCGCCAGCAGCTTGGAGGGCCTCACAGATACGCAGTATTTT. This translates into CASSLEGLTDTQYF.

The rearrangement links TRBV5-1 to TRBJ2-5, with TRBD1 matching 9 bases. The ends lost 4 bases at V and 2 bases at J; junction bases unmatched: 3. Germline V gene sequence: CDR1 SGHRS, CDR2 YFSETQ. The CDR3 contains 14 residues. CDR3 region: CASSGGTGQETQYF. CDR3 nucleotide sequence: TGCGCCAGCAGCGGGGGGACAGGGCAAGAGACCCAGTACTTC.

The chain has TRBV7-6 and TRBJ2-7; TRBD1 aligns across 7 bases. This CDR3 is 15 amino acids long. CDR1 and CDR2 from the germline V gene are SGHVS and FNYEAQ. Trimming cost V 5 bases and J 2 bases; bases outside gene matches: 9. CDR3 nucleotide sequence: TGTGCCAGCAGCGTCTCCGGGACAGTTGCCTACGAGCAGTACTTC. Amino acids: CASSVSGTVAYEQYF.

The chain is built from TRBV7-2 and TRBJ1-5; no clear D. V gave up 5 bases and J gave up 2 bases, with 10 bases separating them. Germline loops: CDR1 SGHTA, CDR2 FQGNSA. This CDR3 spans 14 amino acids. As DNA, the CDR3 is TGTGCCAGCAGCGCGTTTCAGGGCAATCAGCCCCAGCATTTT. It codes for CASSAFQGNQPQHF.